These T cell receptor beta chains were read from a single sample in a study of radiotherapy plus CTLA-4 blockade in lung cancer. Using immunoSEQ multiplex PCR, the repertoire was profiled, and TCRdb retains in-frame clones only, with some absent. The data contain tens of thousands of clones, 60% to 85% of them seen just once; the ten biggest clones take up 22%. The input for sequencing was peripheral blood, taken from a patient treated with radiotherapy plus ipilimumab. The origin of the receptors is a human donor with non-small cell lung cancer whose response to radiotherapy plus ipilimumab could not be evaluated. Some clones in this sample may be carry-over from other donors' samples. CDR3s include the opening cysteine and the closing phenylalanine or tryptophan. The order of the fields is V gene, J gene, clone size, D gene, CDR3 DNA, CDR3 protein. A D gene is named only where the DNA matches it firmly. Expanded clones are given a class, and other clones once, few, many or no size at all.

V gene: TRBV2; J gene: TRBJ1-5; clone size: once; D gene: .; CDR3 DNA: TGTGCCAGCAGAACACAGGGTGACAATCAGCCCCAGCATTTT; CDR3 protein: CASRTQGDNQPQHF
V gene: TRBV30; J gene: TRBJ2-3; clone size: .; D gene: .; CDR3 DNA: TGTGCCTGGAGTCCCATGGCCCACCCCACAGATACGCAGTATTTT; CDR3 protein: CAWSPMAHPTDTQYF
V gene: TRBV4-1; J gene: TRBJ2-1; clone size: few; D gene: .; CDR3 DNA: TGCGCCAGCAGCCGACTAGCTGGGAGAGGGGGCAATGAGCAGTTCTTC; CDR3 protein: CASSRLAGRGGNEQFF
V gene: TRBV19; J gene: TRBJ1-2; clone size: many; D gene: TRBD1; CDR3 DNA: TGTGCCAGTAGTAATCCGGGACAGGGGGTCCGCTCCGGTGGCTACACCTTC; CDR3 protein: CASSNPGQGVRSGGYTF
V gene: TRBV5-1; J gene: TRBJ2-5; clone size: .; D gene: TRBD2; CDR3 DNA: TGCGCCAGCAGCCAACTAGCGGGGGCCCTCCAAGAGACCCAGTACTTC; CDR3 protein: CASSQLAGALQETQYF
V gene: TRBV28; J gene: TRBJ2-7; clone size: .; D gene: .; CDR3 DNA: TGTGCCAGCACCCCAGACGGCCAGGTTTCATCCTACGAGCAGTACTTC; CDR3 protein: CASTPDGQVSSYEQYF
V gene: TRBV7-2; J gene: TRBJ1-2; clone size: few; D gene: .; CDR3 DNA: TGTGCCAGCAGCTTAGGGGGGGGCTATGGCTACACCTTC; CDR3 protein: CASSLGGGYGYTF
V gene: TRBV5-4; J gene: TRBJ1-1; clone size: .; D gene: TRBD1; CDR3 DNA: TGTGCCAGCAGCCGCGACAGGGGAGGGGGGAACACTGAAGCTTTCTTT; CDR3 protein: CASSRDRGGGNTEAFF
V gene: TRBV7-9; J gene: TRBJ2-5; clone size: .; D gene: .; CDR3 DNA: TGTGCCAGCAGCTTAACGTACGGAGAGACCCAGTACTTC; CDR3 protein: CASSLTYGETQYF
V gene: TRBV11-2; J gene: TRBJ2-1; clone size: .; D gene: .; CDR3 DNA: TGTGCCAGCAGCTTTTCCAGGAACAATGAGCAGTTCTTC; CDR3 protein: CASSFSRNNEQFF
V gene: TRBV7-9; J gene: TRBJ2-1; clone size: .; D gene: TRBD2; CDR3 DNA: TGTGCCAGCAGCTTAGCGGGAAAGCGGGGAAATGAGCAGTTCTTC; CDR3 protein: CASSLAGKRGNEQFF
V gene: TRBV5-1; J gene: TRBJ2-5; clone size: .; D gene: .; CDR3 DNA: TGCGCCAGCAGCTTGTTGGTCAGGGCAGGCCGAGAGACCCAGTACTTC; CDR3 protein: CASSLLVRAGRETQYF
V gene: TRBV19; J gene: TRBJ2-5; clone size: .; D gene: .; CDR3 DNA: TGTGCCAGTAGTAACCACAGGAAAGAGACCCAGTACTTC; CDR3 protein: CASSNHRKETQYF
V gene: TRBV19; J gene: TRBJ1-5; clone size: .; D gene: .; CDR3 DNA: TGTGCCAGTAGGACAACAGGTCTTGGCAGCAATCAGCCCCAGCATTTT; CDR3 protein: CASRTTGLGSNQPQHF
V gene: TRBV5-1; J gene: TRBJ2-5; clone size: .; D gene: TRBD1; CDR3 DNA: TGCGCCAGCAGCACCCAGGGGGCTACCGGAGAGACCCAGTACTTC; CDR3 protein: CASSTQGATGETQYF
V gene: TRBV27; J gene: TRBJ1-1; clone size: .; D gene: .; CDR3 DNA: TGTGCCAGCAGTTGGGGGACATCGTTTGAAGCTTTCTTT; CDR3 protein: CASSWGTSFEAFF
V gene: TRBV4-3; J gene: TRBJ1-1; clone size: .; D gene: TRBD1; CDR3 DNA: TGCGCCAGCAGCTTACAGGGGGTAGACACTGAAGCTTTCTTT; CDR3 protein: CASSLQGVDTEAFF
V gene: TRBV9; J gene: TRBJ1-1; clone size: .; D gene: .; CDR3 DNA: TGTGCCAGCAGCGATCTCACTGAAGCTTTCTTT; CDR3 protein: CASSDLTEAFF
V gene: TRBV7-2; J gene: TRBJ2-5; clone size: .; D gene: .; CDR3 DNA: TGTGCCAGCAGCTTAGCGGACACCCCGGCGCAAGAGACCCAGTACTTC; CDR3 protein: CASSLADTPAQETQYF
V gene: TRBV6-5; J gene: TRBJ1-3; clone size: .; D gene: TRBD1; CDR3 DNA: TGTGCCAGCAGTTATAGGAAGTACAGGGGTGGAAACACCATATATTTT; CDR3 protein: CASSYRKYRGGNTIYF
V gene: TRBV7-2; J gene: TRBJ1-5; clone size: .; D gene: .; CDR3 DNA: TGTGCCAGCAGCTTAGTTGTCTGGCAGGATAGCAATCAGCCCCAGCATTTT; CDR3 protein: CASSLVVWQDSNQPQHF
V gene: TRBV4-1; J gene: TRBJ1-2; clone size: .; D gene: .; CDR3 DNA: TGCGCCAGCAGCCCTTCCCATTTTCTACCGCATGGCTACACCTTC; CDR3 protein: CASSPSHFLPHGYTF
V gene: TRBV29-1; J gene: TRBJ1-5; clone size: once; D gene: .; CDR3 DNA: TGCAGCGTTGAAAAGGGGCGGAATCAGCCCCAGCATTTT; CDR3 protein: CSVEKGRNQPQHF
V gene: TRBV14; J gene: TRBJ2-5; clone size: .; D gene: .; CDR3 DNA: TGTGCCAGCAGCCCCCATCTCGACAGCGCCCTCAACTACTTC; CDR3 protein: CASSPHLDSALNYF
V gene: TRBV6-1; J gene: TRBJ2-7; clone size: .; D gene: .; CDR3 DNA: TGTGCCAGCAGTGAAAGAGGGGAGCAGTACTTC; CDR3 protein: CASSERGEQYF
V gene: TRBV6-5; J gene: TRBJ2-7; clone size: .; D gene: TRBD1; CDR3 DNA: TGTGCCAGCAGTCCCGACAGGGGGAGGTACGAGCAGTACTTC; CDR3 protein: CASSPDRGRYEQYF
V gene: TRBV29-1; J gene: TRBJ2-7; clone size: .; D gene: .; CDR3 DNA: TGCAGCGTTGATATAGGACTCACCCAGGTGGAGCAGTACTTC; CDR3 protein: CSVDIGLTQVEQYF
V gene: TRBV6-5; J gene: TRBJ2-7; clone size: few; D gene: .; CDR3 DNA: TGTGCCAGCAGTTACTCGAGAGAGAACGAGCAGTACTTC; CDR3 protein: CASSYSRENEQYF
V gene: TRBV4-2; J gene: TRBJ2-1; clone size: once; D gene: TRBD2; CDR3 DNA: TGTGCCAGCAGCCAAGAAGGAGCGGGGATCATCTACAATGAGCAGTTCTTC; CDR3 protein: CASSQEGAGIIYNEQFF
V gene: TRBV28; J gene: TRBJ2-1; clone size: .; D gene: .; CDR3 DNA: TGTGCCAGCAGTTTGGGGCCCATGAGCAATGAGCAGTTCTTC; CDR3 protein: CASSLGPMSNEQFF
V gene: TRBV5-8; J gene: TRBJ2-1; clone size: .; D gene: TRBD2; CDR3 DNA: TGTGCCAGCAGCTTCCGACTAGCTAGCTCCTACAATGAGCAGTTCTTC; CDR3 protein: CASSFRLASSYNEQFF
V gene: TRBV10-3; J gene: TRBJ1-2; clone size: .; D gene: TRBD1; CDR3 DNA: TGTGCCATCAGTGAATCAAATACAGGGGTCGGCTACACCTTC; CDR3 protein: CAISESNTGVGYTF
V gene: TRBV6-5; J gene: TRBJ2-7; clone size: .; D gene: TRBD2; CDR3 DNA: TGTGCCAGCAGTGGGACTAGCGGGGGTGGGTACGAGCAGTACTTC; CDR3 protein: CASSGTSGGGYEQYF
V gene: TRBV28; J gene: TRBJ1-1; clone size: few; D gene: .; CDR3 DNA: TGTGCCAGCACCGAAAGCGGGAACACTGAAGCTTTCTTT; CDR3 protein: CASTESGNTEAFF
V gene: TRBV9; J gene: TRBJ1-3; clone size: .; D gene: .; CDR3 DNA: TGTGCCAGCAGCGTAGCCTGGGGGGGATCTGGAAACACCATATATTTT; CDR3 protein: CASSVAWGGSGNTIYF
V gene: TRBV4-3; J gene: TRBJ1-1; clone size: .; D gene: .; CDR3 DNA: TGCGCCAGCAGCCAAGTAGGGGATTACACTGAAGCTTTCTTT; CDR3 protein: CASSQVGDYTEAFF
V gene: TRBV6-5; J gene: TRBJ2-5; clone size: .; D gene: TRBD2; CDR3 DNA: TGTGCCAGCAGCCGTCATGCGGGGGGAGAGACCCAGTACTTC; CDR3 protein: CASSRHAGGETQYF
V gene: TRBV5-4; J gene: TRBJ1-1; clone size: .; D gene: .; CDR3 DNA: TGTGCCAGCAGCTTGGCCAGCAGGGAGGGTGAAGCTTTCTTT; CDR3 protein: CASSLASREGEAFF
V gene: TRBV2; J gene: TRBJ1-1; clone size: .; D gene: .; CDR3 DNA: TGTGCCAGCAGTGAGGCTGAGGGTCAGAACACTGAAGCTTTCTTT; CDR3 protein: CASSEAEGQNTEAFF
V gene: TRBV4-1; J gene: TRBJ1-5; clone size: .; D gene: .; CDR3 DNA: TGCGCCAGCAGCCAAGTGGGGAGGGGATTTCAGCCCCAGCATTTT; CDR3 protein: CASSQVGRGFQPQHF
V gene: TRBV18; J gene: TRBJ1-1; clone size: .; D gene: .; CDR3 DNA: TGTGCCAGCTCACCACAGAGAGGCACTGAAGCTTTCTTT; CDR3 protein: CASSPQRGTEAFF
V gene: TRBV11-2; J gene: TRBJ1-1; clone size: .; D gene: .; CDR3 DNA: TGTGCCAGCCTGGTTCAGCCGGGTGAAGCTTTCTTT; CDR3 protein: CASLVQPGEAFF
V gene: TRBV25-1; J gene: TRBJ1-4; clone size: .; D gene: TRBD1; CDR3 DNA: TGTGCCAGCAGGGGACAGGGACGGAGTGAAAAACTGTTTTTT; CDR3 protein: CASRGQGRSEKLFF
V gene: TRBV7-7; J gene: TRBJ2-2; clone size: .; D gene: TRBD1; CDR3 DNA: TGTGCTAGCAGTTCGGACAGGGGGCTGGAGCTGTTTTTT; CDR3 protein: CASSSDRGLELFF
V gene: TRBV5-1; J gene: TRBJ2-5; clone size: .; D gene: TRBD2; CDR3 DNA: TGCGCCAGCAGCTTGGCGGGGGGACACCAAGAGACCCAGTACTTC; CDR3 protein: CASSLAGGHQETQYF
V gene: TRBV2; J gene: TRBJ2-1; clone size: .; D gene: .; CDR3 DNA: TGTGCCAGCAGTCTTAGGACTAACCCCAATGAGCAGTTCTTC; CDR3 protein: CASSLRTNPNEQFF
V gene: TRBV19; J gene: TRBJ1-6; clone size: .; D gene: .; CDR3 DNA: TGTGCCAGTAGTATCCGGGGGGGACGGAACCCTTCACCCCTCCACTTT; CDR3 protein: CASSIRGGRNPSPLHF
V gene: TRBV7-9; J gene: TRBJ1-3; clone size: few; D gene: .; CDR3 DNA: TGTGCCAGCAACCGACCCCGGGGGGGCGAAGAAAGTGGAGGAAACACCATATATTTT; CDR3 protein: CASNRPRGGEESGGNTIYF
V gene: TRBV6-5; J gene: TRBJ2-7; clone size: .; D gene: .; CDR3 DNA: TGTGCCAGCACCCTGGACAGCTACGAGCAGTACTTC; CDR3 protein: CASTLDSYEQYF
V gene: TRBV4-2; J gene: TRBJ1-3; clone size: .; D gene: .; CDR3 DNA: TGTGCCAGCAGCCAGCACAGGACAGCTAGCTCTGGAAACACCATATATTTT; CDR3 protein: CASSQHRTASSGNTIYF
V gene: TRBV5-3; J gene: TRBJ2-5; clone size: .; D gene: TRBD1; CDR3 DNA: TGTGCCAGAAACTCACAGGGGGCCGCAGAGACCCAGTACTTC; CDR3 protein: CARNSQGAAETQYF
V gene: TRBV19; J gene: TRBJ2-7; clone size: .; D gene: .; CDR3 DNA: TGTGCCAGTAGTATAGATGGCACAGGGAGAGGATACGAGCAGTACTTC; CDR3 protein: CASSIDGTGRGYEQYF
V gene: TRBV5-1; J gene: TRBJ2-5; clone size: .; D gene: .; CDR3 DNA: TGCGCCAGCAGCTTATTGCCCCTAGGGCAGGGGGGCGAGACCCAGTACTTC; CDR3 protein: CASSLLPLGQGGETQYF
V gene: TRBV6-5; J gene: TRBJ1-1; clone size: few; D gene: TRBD1; CDR3 DNA: TGTGCCAGCACCCTCGGGACAGGAACGAACACTGAAGCTTTCTTT; CDR3 protein: CASTLGTGTNTEAFF
V gene: TRBV2; J gene: TRBJ2-7; clone size: once; D gene: TRBD2; CDR3 DNA: TGTGCCAGCAGGGAGACATGGTGGGGGGGTGAAGAGCAGTACTTC; CDR3 protein: CASRETWWGGEEQYF